One and the same sample provided the 14 T cell receptor beta chains below, sequenced in a study of blood T cell repertoires in COVID-19. Clones were read by immunoSEQ multiplex PCR, and TCRdb kept only the in-frame ones, dropping some. The sample has roughly 97,000 clones, about four fifths seen once; the top ten hold approximately 3.5%. The source material was peripheral blood. The receptors shown here come from an elderly woman with active or convalescent COVID-19.

The J gene is TRBJ1-2, the V gene TRBV28, with TRBD1 as a possible D gene (5 bases). Trimming took off 2 bases at V and 8 bases at J, with 15 bases between the two ends. This CDR3 has 14 residues. The germline V gene encodes CDR1 MDHEN and CDR2 SYDVKM. DNA of the CDR3: TGTGCCAGCAGTTTAGGTGACAGCGTAGTAGGCTACACCTTC. Residues: CASSLGDSVVGYTF.

The chain has TRBV5-4 and TRBJ1-1; no clear D. Germline loops: CDR1 SGHNT, CDR2 YYREEE (reference sequence). CDR3 length: 18 amino acids. Trimming removed 4 bases from V and 4 bases from J, with 26 bases in between. In nucleotides, the CDR3 is TGTGCCAGCAGCCTTACTGGACTATGGGGAAGATGGAGCACTGAAGCTTTCTTT. This translates into CASSLTGLWGRWSTEAFF.

The chain has TRBV28 and TRBJ2-3; TRBD2 aligns across 7 bases. The CDR3 contains 15 residues. Trimming at V came to 7 bases and at J to 0 bases, leaving 7 bases not matched to a gene. The germline gives CDR1 MDHEN, CDR2 SYDVKM. CDR3 nucleotides: TGTGCCAGCAATTCAGCGGGATATAGCACAGATACGCAGTATTTT. Encoded protein: CASNSAGYSTDTQYF.

The gene calls are TRBV3-1 (or the pseudogene TRBV3-2) and TRBJ2-1; 10 bases fit TRBD2. With 6 bases clipped from V and 5 bases from J, the junction kept 7 bases outside the gene matches. CDR1 is LGHDT, CDR2 YNNKEL, per germline (reference sequence). This CDR3 comprises 15 residues. CDR3 sequence (DNA): TGTGCCAGCAGTCCTACTAGCGGGGCCCACAATGAGCAGTTCTTC. Translating it yields CASSPTSGAHNEQFF.

The chain employs TRBV19 and TRBJ1-1; 10 bases are shared with TRBD1. This CDR3 has 16 amino acids. V was pared by 5 bases and J by 9 bases, with 15 bases of the junction left unmatched. CDR1 is LNHDA and CDR2 is SQIVND in the germline V gene (reference sequence). The CDR3 DNA reads as TGTGCCAGTAGTGCGGCCGCCCCCCGGGACAGGGGCAAAGCTTTCTTT. As protein: CASSAAAPRDRGKAFF.

This clone was counted a few times. The chain has TRBV6-5 and TRBJ1-5, with a possible D match to TRBD1 (6 bases). CDR1 and CDR2 (germline): MNHEY, SVGAGI. The CDR3 runs to 15 residues. V was shortened by 8 bases and J by 7 bases, with 21 bases between the two germline ends. CDR3 nucleotide sequence: TGTGCCAGCGCCAACCGCGGGGGCTCGGGGCAGCCCCAGCATTTT. Its protein product is CASANRGGSGQPQHF.

This chain links TRBV28 with TRBJ1-5; tentative D call: TRBD1 (5 bases). The ends were cut back, 3 bases at V and 4 bases at J, with 16 bases in the middle. CDR1 is MDHEN, CDR2 SYDVKM, per germline. The CDR3 is made up of 16 amino acids. CDR3 sequence reads: CASSLTSGVRNQPQHF. In DNA, the CDR3 is TGTGCCAGCAGTTTGACGTCGGGGGTCCGGAATCAGCCCCAGCATTTT.

The gene calls are TRBV28 and TRBJ1-1; TRBD1 agrees at 7 bases. The V gene end was trimmed by 6 bases and the J gene end by 1 base; junction bases not matched to a gene: 2. Germline V gives CDR1 MDHEN, CDR2 SYDVKM. The CDR3 is 13 residues long. The CDR3 DNA sequence: TGTGCCAGCAGGGGGACAGCGAACACTGAAGCTTTCTTT. Translating gives CASRGTANTEAFF.

This chain uses TRBV2 with TRBJ1-5, with 10 bases matching TRBD1. CDR1 and CDR2 from the germline V gene are SNHLY and FYNNEI. V shed 3 bases, J shed 5 bases, and the junction held 4 bases outside the gene matches. The CDR3 contains 15 residues. CDR3 in DNA: TGTGCCAGCAGTGACCGGACAGGGGGACATCAGCCCCAGCATTTT. Translated: CASSDRTGGHQPQHF.

This rearrangement joins TRBV10-3 to TRBJ1-6; 7 bases are shared with TRBD1. Germline CDR1 and CDR2: ENHRY and SYGVKD. V was pared by 1 base and J by 10 bases, with 13 bases of the junction left unmatched. The CDR3 spans 17 residues. The CDR3 nucleotides are TGTGCCATCAGTGAGTACGGAGGGCGGCAGGGGGACTCACCCCTCCACTTT. It translates to CAISEYGGRQGDSPLHF.

The chain has TRBV7-2 and TRBJ1-6, with 9 bases fitting TRBD1. The V gene's germline CDR1 is SGHTA and CDR2 FQGNSA. J lost 4 bases, V lost 3 bases, and 1 base had no gene match. The CDR3 runs to 15 residues. CDR3 sequence reads: CASSLDRGYNSPLHF. CDR3 bases: TGTGCCAGCAGCTTGGACAGGGGTTATAATTCACCCCTCCACTTT.

The rearrangement links TRBV18 to TRBJ2-5; 14 nucleotides align to TRBD2. The CDR3 has 15 residues. The germline CDR1 and CDR2 sequences are KGHSH and LQKENI. The V and J ends lost 4 bases and 5 bases, in that order; junction bases with no gene match: 3. In DNA, the CDR3 is TGTGCCAGCTCACGGGGACTAGCGGGAGAGGAGACCCAGTACTTC. Protein sequence: CASSRGLAGEETQYF.

J is TRBJ1-1 and V is TRBV5-8, with D unclear. The V gene lost 0 bases and the J gene lost 0 bases, with 12 bases spanning the gap. Germline CDR1 and CDR2: SGHTS and YDEGEE. CDR3 length equals 16 residues. CDR3 in DNA: TGTGCCAGCAGCTTGGAGTCCAGGCCGTTGAACACTGAAGCTTTCTTT. Translation gives CASSLESRPLNTEAFF.

This chain connects TRBV28 to TRBJ2-5; possible D gene TRBD2, 5 bases. V was trimmed by 4 bases and J by 7 bases, leaving 13 bases between them. CDR3 size: 13 residues. Per germline, CDR1 MDHEN and CDR2 SYDVKM. In nucleotides, the CDR3 is TGTGCCAGCAGTTCCCGGGATCCCGGGACCCAGTACTTC. The encoded protein is CASSSRDPGTQYF. Complete variable domain (other parts from reference TRBV28 and TRBJ2-5): DVKVTQSSRYLVKRTGEKVFLECVQDMDHENMFWYRQDPGLGLRLIYFSYDVKMKEKGDIPEGYSVSREKKERFSLILESASTNQTSMYLCASSSRDPGTQYFGPGTRLLVL.